One sample yielded the 3 T cell receptor beta chains listed below, sequenced in a study of shared clonotypes between healthy human individuals. Only CD45RO-negative cells positively selected for CCR7 counted as naive CD8 cells, so terminally differentiated effector memory CD45RA+ cells were excluded. Method: immunoSEQ multiplex PCR; TCRdb's copy keeps in-frame clones and lacks some. The sample holds roughly 2.1 million clones, about 93% seen once. The sequenced material came from naive CD8+ T cells from PBMCs. The source is a man between 18 and 35 years old in good health. Some clones in this sample may be carry-over from other donors' samples.

The rearrangement links TRBV27 to TRBJ1-2, with 8 bases lining up with TRBD1. CDR3 length: 14 residues. Germline V gene data show CDR1 as MNHEY and CDR2 as SMNVEV (reference sequence). V dropped 6 bases and J dropped 6; count of bases not matched to a gene: 9. The CDR3 DNA is TGTGCCAGCAGAACGCAGGGGGCGTTTGATGGCTACACCTTC. Protein: CASRTQGAFDGYTF.

V and J are TRBV2 and TRBJ1-5; no definite D call. V was clipped by 3 bases and J by 0 bases, with 15 bases between them. The germline CDR1 and CDR2 sequences are SNHLY and FYNNEI. CDR3 length: 17 residues. The CDR3 region has the DNA TGTGCCAGCAGTGATGTGTACGGCAGTTATAGCAATCAGCCCCAGCATTTT. It yields the protein CASSDVYGSYSNQPQHF.

The rearrangement links TRBV9 to TRBJ1-3; tentatively, D is TRBD1 (6 bases). The ends were cut back, 4 bases at V and 0 bases at J, with 14 bases in the middle. The CDR3 length is 16 residues. Germline V lookup: CDR1 SGDLS, CDR2 YYNGEE. As DNA, the CDR3 is TGTGCCAGCAGCCCCGACAGGTGGAGCTCTGGAAACACCATATATTTT. This sequence encodes CASSPDRWSSGNTIYF.